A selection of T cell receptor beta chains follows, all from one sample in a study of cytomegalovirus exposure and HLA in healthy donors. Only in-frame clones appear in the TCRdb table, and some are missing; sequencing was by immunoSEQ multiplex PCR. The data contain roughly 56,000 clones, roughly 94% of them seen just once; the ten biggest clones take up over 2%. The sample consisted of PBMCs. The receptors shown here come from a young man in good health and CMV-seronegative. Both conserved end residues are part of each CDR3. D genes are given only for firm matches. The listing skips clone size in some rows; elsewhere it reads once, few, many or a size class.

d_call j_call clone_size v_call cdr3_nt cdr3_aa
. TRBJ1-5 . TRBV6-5 TGTGCCAGCAGCCCCCGGGGGAATAGCAATCAGCCCCAGCATTTT CASSPRGNSNQPQHF
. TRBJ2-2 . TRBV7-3 TGTGCCAGCAGCTTATTCGAGCACGTCGGGGAGCTGTTTTTT CASSLFEHVGELFF
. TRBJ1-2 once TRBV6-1 TGTGCCAGCAGTGAAGCTCAGGGGAACTATGGCTACACCTTC CASSEAQGNYGYTF
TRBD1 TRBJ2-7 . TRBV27 TGTGCCAGCAGTTTATCGGACAGGGGAAGCCACGAGCAGTACTTC CASSLSDRGSHEQYF
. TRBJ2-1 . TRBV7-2 TGTGCCAGCAGCTTAAGCGGAGTCTCCTACAATGAGCAGTTCTTC CASSLSGVSYNEQFF
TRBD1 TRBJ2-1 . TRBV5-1 TGCGCCAGCAGCCTAACAGGGGATGAGCAGTTCTTC CASSLTGDEQFF
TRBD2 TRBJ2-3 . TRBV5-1 TGCGCCAGCAGCTTGGCAGCGGGAGGGACAGATACGCAGTATTTT CASSLAAGGTDTQYF
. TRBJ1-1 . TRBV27 TGTGCCAGCAGCCCCGTATATGGTTTAAGGGTCCAAAAGAGGGCGAACACTGAAGCTTTCTTT CASSPVYGLRVQKRANTEAFF
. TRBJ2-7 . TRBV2 TGTGCCAGCAGTGAAGAGGTGGGAGGGGGAAAAGGCGAGCAGTACTTC CASSEEVGGGKGEQYF
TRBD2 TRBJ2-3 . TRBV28 TGTGCCAGCAGTTCCAGACTAGCGCTGAGCACAGATACGCAGTATTTT CASSSRLALSTDTQYF
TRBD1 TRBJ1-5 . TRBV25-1 TGTGCCAGCCAGGGGGCAAACAATCAGCCCCAGCATTTT CASQGANNQPQHF
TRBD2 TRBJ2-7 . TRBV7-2 TGTGCCAGCAGCTTTGCTAGCGGGTCGTGGGGATACGAGCAGTACTTC CASSFASGSWGYEQYF
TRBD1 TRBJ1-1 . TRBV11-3 TGTGCCAGCAGCCGCCGACAGGGTCCGAACACTGAAGCTTTCTTT CASSRRQGPNTEAFF
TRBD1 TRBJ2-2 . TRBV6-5 TGTGCCAGCAGTTACTATAGACAGGGTAACACCGGGGAGCTGTTTTTT CASSYYRQGNTGELFF
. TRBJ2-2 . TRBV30 TGTGCCTGGAGCGCGGCAGGGTGGGACGGGGAGCTGTTTTTT CAWSAAGWDGELFF
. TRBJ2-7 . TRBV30 TGTGCCTGGAGTAACAGCAAGTTTCATTTAGAGCAGTACTTC CAWSNSKFHLEQYF
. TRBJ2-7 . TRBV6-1 TGTGCCAGCAGTACGGGACAAACTCCCTCCTACGAGCAGTACTTC CASSTGQTPSYEQYF
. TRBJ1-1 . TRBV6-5 TGTGCCAGCAGTTCCGGGATACTCCCAGGGAACACTGAAGCTTTCTTT CASSSGILPGNTEAFF
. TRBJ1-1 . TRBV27 TGTGCCAGCAGTTTGAAGGGGATGACTGAAGCTTTCTTT CASSLKGMTEAFF
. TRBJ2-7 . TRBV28 TGTGCCAGCAGCCCAGGGTTAAGGGAGCAGTACTTC CASSPGLREQYF
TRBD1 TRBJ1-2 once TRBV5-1 TGCGCCAGCAGTTTTTTTACAGGGGGATCCGATGGCTACACCTTC CASSFFTGGSDGYTF
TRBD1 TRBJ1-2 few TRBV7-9 TGTGCCAGCCAGACCGGGACAGGGGCGGAAGGCTACACCTTC CASQTGTGAEGYTF
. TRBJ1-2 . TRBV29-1 TGCAGCGTTGAACTTGGACGGAGGGGCGGCTACACCTTC CSVELGRRGGYTF
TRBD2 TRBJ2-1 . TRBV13 TGTGCCAGCAGCTCGGCTAGCGGGGACTACAATGAGCAGTTCTTC CASSSASGDYNEQFF
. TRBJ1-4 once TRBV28 TGTGCCAGCAGCCCCCCGTTTGGAGGGTGGAATGAAAAACTGTTTTTT CASSPPFGGWNEKLFF
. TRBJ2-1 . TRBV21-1 TGTGCCAGCAACCGGGACAGAGGTGGACTAGCGGGAGGCTACAATGAGCAGTTCTTC CASNRDRGGLAGGYNEQFF
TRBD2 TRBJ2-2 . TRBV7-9 TGTGCCAGCAGTCAACCTAGACTAGCGGGAGAACACGGGGAGCTGTTTTTT CASSQPRLAGEHGELFF
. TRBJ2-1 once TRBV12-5 TGTGCTAGTGGTTTAATCGTTAGCTCCTACAATGAGCAGTTCTTC CASGLIVSSYNEQFF
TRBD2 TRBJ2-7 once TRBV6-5 TGTGCCAGCAGTTCCGGGACTAGCGGCTACGAGCAGTACTTC CASSSGTSGYEQYF
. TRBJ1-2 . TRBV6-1 TGTGCCAGCATTCCTTATGGGCACTATGGCTACACCTTC CASIPYGHYGYTF
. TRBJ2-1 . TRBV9 TGTGCCAGCAGCGTCTCGGCGGGTCTCTCCCTGCGGGACAATGAGCAGTTCTTC CASSVSAGLSLRDNEQFF
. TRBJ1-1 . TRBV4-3 TGCGCCAGCAGCCAAGGCTTGACAGCTAACACTGAAGCTTTCTTT CASSQGLTANTEAFF
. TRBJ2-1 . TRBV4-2 TGTGCCAGCAGCCAAGGCCTAGCAGAGACCAATGAGCAGTTCTTC CASSQGLAETNEQFF
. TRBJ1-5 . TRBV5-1 TGCGCCAGCAGCTTGGCGGGGGTGTCGGGACAGCCCCAGCATTTT CASSLAGVSGQPQHF
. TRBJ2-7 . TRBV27 TGTGCCAGCAGCTCCATGAGGGGGAGGGCCCTTTCCTACGAGCAGTACTTC CASSSMRGRALSYEQYF
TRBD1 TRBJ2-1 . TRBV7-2 TGTGCCAGCAGCTCGGGACAGGTGGGCAATGAGCAGTTCTTC CASSSGQVGNEQFF
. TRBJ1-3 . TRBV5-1 TGCGCCAGCAGCTCCCACTCCCCCCCTGGAAACACCATATATTTT CASSSHSPPGNTIYF
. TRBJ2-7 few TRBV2 TGTGCCAGCAGCTCTACCTACGAGCAGTACTTC CASSSTYEQYF
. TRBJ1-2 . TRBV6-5 TGTGCCAGCAGTTACGCGGCGGGCCGCTTTGGCACCTTC CASSYAAGRFGTF
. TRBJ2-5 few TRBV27 TGTGCCAGCAGTCCCTCGGACATTCCGGAGACCCAGTACTTC CASSPSDIPETQYF
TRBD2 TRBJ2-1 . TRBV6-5 TGTGCCAGCAGCCGCGGGACTAGCGGGAGTAATGAGCAGTTCTTC CASSRGTSGSNEQFF